A single TCR beta chain is shown here with its context. TCRdb's table, derived via immunoSEQ multiplex PCR, lists solely in-frame clones and lacks some. The sample yields tens of thousands of clones, around four fifths seen once. These data belong to a study of OX40 agonist ivuxolimab in advanced cancers. In germline, CDR1 is MNHEY, CDR2 SVGAGI. This CDR3 comprises 15 residues. Trimming cost V 6 bases and J 2 bases; bases outside gene matches: 10. The sample here was CD4+ or CD8+ T cells sorted from blood, taken in a trial of the OX40 agonist ivuxolimab. The receptor's source is an adult with an advanced solid tumor such as melanoma, head and neck, liver or kidney cancer. The chain couples TRBV6-5 to TRBJ2-7; 7 bases match TRBD2. The CDR3 nucleotides read TGTGCCAGCAGCTCAAGCGGGGCAGAGACCTACGAGCAGTACTTC. Translating gives CASSSSGAETYEQYF.